The clone carrying this T cell receptor beta chain was counted only a few times. What it binds is not known. The sample comes from a study of beta chain features in type 1 diabetes. Reverse transcription of all isolated RNA meant that expressed TCRB transcripts were sequenced. Sequencing was performed with immunoSEQ multiplex PCR; in TCRdb, only in-frame clones are kept and a portion is missing. The table records almost 350,000 clones, around 8% of them present only once. J lost 14 bases, V lost 8 bases, and 13 bases had no gene match. This CDR3 contains 13 residues. The germline CDR1 and CDR2 sequences are MDHEN and SYDVKM. Findings and limits, study-wide: When VDJ junctions were examined, type 1 diabetes patients showed fewer insertions and more deletions. Sequencing the cDNA could make cells with high TCR expression show up more than they should.

This clonotype originated in a woman aged 18-30 years in good health. Sequencing was done on a sample of central memory CD4+ T cells from blood. The chain links TRBV28 to TRBJ2-1; 9 bases are shared with TRBD2. CDR3 in DNA: TGTGCCAGCCTTGCCCTAGCGGGGAGGGGGGAGTTCTTC. Encoded protein: CASLALAGRGEFF.